The 25 T cell receptor beta chains reported below all come from one sample, sequenced in a study of blood T cell repertoires in COVID-19 (dated by TCRdb to the early 2020s). The method was the immunoSEQ multiplex PCR assay. Sourced from immuneACCESS, this table was stored by TCRdb with only in-frame sequences that have V and J called. A share of the clones is absent; for the studies checked, an unresolved V gene accounts for under half, and the remainder has no known explanation. In all, the sample holds approximately 200,000 clones, and around 90% of those were seen once. The ten top clones hold around 1.4% of the sample. Sequenced sample: peripheral blood. Receptors originate from a man between 18 and 35 years old with active or convalescent COVID-19.

This rearrangement joins TRBV5-1 to TRBJ1-1; 8 bases map to TRBD1. This CDR3 region has 14 residues. The V and J ends lost 3 bases and 4 bases, in that order; junction bases with no gene match: 5. CDR1 and CDR2 (germline): SGHRS, YFSETQ. The CDR3 DNA follows: TGCGCCAGCAGCTGGGACAGGTTCGGCACTGAAGCTTTCTTT. Encoded protein: CASSWDRFGTEAFF.

The gene calls are TRBV5-1 and TRBJ2-7; 9 positions agree with TRBD1. CDR3 length: 18 residues. The V and J ends lost 7 bases and 3 bases, in that order; junction bases with no gene match: 20. Germline V gives CDR1 SGHRS, CDR2 YFSETQ. As DNA, the CDR3 is TGCGCCAGCGGACCGGGACAGGGCCTTGTCTCTGGAATCTACGAGCAGTACTTC. Protein sequence: CASGPGQGLVSGIYEQYF.

The chain employs TRBV4-3 and TRBJ1-1; 9 positions agree with TRBD1. Trimming took 8 bases from V and 1 from J; bases not matched to a gene: 5. The CDR3 contains 14 residues. Germline V gives CDR1 LGHNA, CDR2 YSLEER. The chain's CDR3 is CASREGQGNTEAFF. CDR3 in DNA: TGCGCCAGCCGGGAGGGACAGGGGAACACTGAAGCTTTCTTT.

V is TRBV7-2 and J is TRBJ1-6, with 7 bases fitting TRBD1. With V trimmed by 3 bases and J by 7 bases, 9 bases remained unmatched. There are 16 residues in the CDR3. Germline V lookup: CDR1 SGHTA, CDR2 FQGNSA. Here the CDR3 reads CASSFSRGRRNSPLHF. CDR3 coding DNA: TGTGCCAGCAGCTTTTCCAGGGGGAGACGGAATTCACCCCTCCACTTT.

The chain couples TRBV12-5 to TRBJ1-6; D remains unclear. Per the germline V gene, CDR1 is LGHNT and CDR2 is FRNRAP. Trimming stripped 1 base from V and 10 bases from J, with 8 bases between. The CDR3 consists of 13 residues. DNA for the CDR3: TGTGCTAGTGGTTTGGGCTCACAATCACCCCTCCACTTT. Its protein is CASGLGSQSPLHF.

This chain links TRBV19 with TRBJ2-5; 10 nucleotides align to TRBD2. V was pared by 6 bases and J by 2 bases, with 18 bases of the junction left unmatched. Germline V CDR1 and CDR2: LNHDA, SQIVND (reference sequence). This CDR3 is built from 19 residues. The CDR3 coding sequence is TGTGCCAGTAGCCCCAGGGGGGCCTTTAGCGGGAGGCGGCAAGAGACCCAGTACTTC. The encoded protein is CASSPRGAFSGRRQETQYF.

The chain has TRBV11-3 and TRBJ2-3; the D gene is possibly TRBD2 (6 bases). V was clipped by 2 bases and J by 3 bases, with 9 bases between them. Germline V gene data show CDR1 as SGHNT and CDR2 as YENEEA. The CDR3 length is 14 residues. CDR3 sequence (DNA): TGTGCCAGCAGCTTATCTGGGAGGACAGATACGCAGTATTTT. Protein: CASSLSGRTDTQYF.

In its sample, this clone was seen once. The chain recombines TRBV7-9 with TRBJ1-6, with D unclear. V shed 5 bases and J shed 10 bases, with 18 bases lying between them. The CDR3 has 15 residues. Per germline, CDR1 SEHNR and CDR2 FQNEAQ (reference sequence). CDR3 in DNA: TGTGCCAGCAGCCCGACGTGGGCGCCGGGATCACCCCTCCACTTT. Translated, it gives CASSPTWAPGSPLHF.

V gene TRBV24-1 combines with J gene TRBJ2-1, with 9 bases that match TRBD1. In germline, CDR1 is KGHDR, CDR2 SFDVKD. The CDR3 length is 16 residues. Germline trimming cut 5 bases from V and 3 bases from J; bases unmatched to any gene: 7. The CDR3 here is CATSGSRTGDYNEQFF. CDR3 DNA: TGTGCCACCAGTGGTTCCCGGACAGGGGACTACAATGAGCAGTTCTTC.

This clone was recorded only once. The chain recombines TRBV7-2 with TRBJ1-5, with 9 bases lining up with TRBD1. With V trimmed by 5 bases and J by 6 bases, 5 bases remained unmatched. The CDR3 runs to 14 residues. The germline V gene encodes CDR1 SGHTA and CDR2 FQGNSA. The CDR3 sequence: CASSPGQGSQPQHF. The CDR3 bases are TGTGCCAGCAGCCCAGGACAGGGGAGTCAGCCCCAGCATTTT.

The chain joins TRBV6-6 to TRBJ2-7, with D possibly being TRBD1 (5 bases). The CDR3 sequence is 13 residues long. Deletions cut 4 bases from V and 4 bases from J, with 11 bases between. CDR1 is MNHNY, CDR2 SVGAGI, per germline (reference sequence). CDR3 in amino acids: CASSSQGTYEQYF. The CDR3 bases are TGTGCCAGCAGTTCCCAGGGTACGTACGAGCAGTACTTC.

This chain joins TRBV5-1 and TRBJ1-4, with unresolved D. The germline CDR1 and CDR2 sequences are SGHRS and YFSETQ. This CDR3 has 14 residues. V lost 0 bases to trimming and J lost 3 bases, with 6 bases between them. DNA for the CDR3: TGCGCCAGCAGCTTGGAGAGGGCTAATGAAAAACTGTTTTTT. It codes for CASSLERANEKLFF.

The rearrangement uses TRBV11-2 and TRBJ1-5; tentative D call: TRBD1 (5 bases). This CDR3 has 16 amino acids. Germline V CDR1 and CDR2: SGHAT, FQNNGV. Trimming took off 0 bases at V and 0 bases at J, with 9 bases between the two ends. The CDR3 DNA follows: TGTGCCAGCAGCTTAGATGCGGGGCTTAGCAATCAGCCCCAGCATTTT. This gives the protein CASSLDAGLSNQPQHF.

J is TRBJ2-7 and V is TRBV7-9; D may be TRBD2 (5 bases). Germline lookup yields CDR1 SEHNR and CDR2 FQNEAQ (reference sequence). V lost 4 bases and J 6 bases, leaving 19 bases between the germline ends. This CDR3 spans 15 amino acids. CDR3 residues: CASSSPLRARGEQYF. Here the CDR3 DNA reads TGTGCCAGCAGCTCCCCTTTGAGGGCTCGAGGCGAGCAGTACTTC.

This clone was seen a handful of times. V and J are TRBV30 and TRBJ2-5, with D possibly being TRBD1 (5 bases). The CDR3 consists of 13 residues. CDR1 is GTSNPN, CDR2 SVGIG, per germline (reference sequence). Trimming stripped 0 bases from V and 4 bases from J, with 9 bases between. CDR3 sequence reads: CAWSVGVSETQYF. The DNA for the CDR3 is TGTGCCTGGAGTGTAGGGGTGTCAGAGACCCAGTACTTC.

The chain combines TRBV6-1 with TRBJ2-7; 7 nucleotides match TRBD1. This CDR3 spans 18 amino acids. Germline trimming cut 4 bases from V and 5 bases from J; bases unmatched to any gene: 20. Germline CDR1 MNHNS, CDR2 SASEGT. The CDR3 DNA reads TGTGCCAGCAGTGGAGTACAGGGGTCCTCGGTAGCTCGAGACGAGCAGTACTTC. Its protein is CASSGVQGSSVARDEQYF.

This sequence joins TRBV30 and TRBJ1-2; a weak D match, TRBD1 (6 bases). CDR1 and CDR2 from the germline V gene are GTSNPN and SVGIG (reference sequence). Trimming cost V 4 bases and J 6 bases, with 12 bases left between them. The CDR3 consists of 12 residues. The CDR3 spells CAWIWGQNGYTF. CDR3 sequence (DNA): TGTGCCTGGATCTGGGGGCAGAATGGCTACACCTTC. Full variable domain (rest looked up from reference TRBV30 and TRBJ1-2): SQTIHQWPATLVQPVGSPLSLECTVEGTSNPNLYWYRQAAGRGLQLLFYSVGIGQISSEVPQNLSASRPQDRQFILSSKKLLLSDSGFYLCAWIWGQNGYTFGSGTRLTVV.

The chain uses TRBV5-6 and TRBJ2-7; 7 bases map to TRBD2. CDR3 length: 16 amino acids. Germline V gene data show CDR1 as SGHDT and CDR2 as YYEEEE. J gave up 2 bases and V 0 bases, and 8 bases lay outside the gene matches. This CDR3 is CASSLAPTSRAYEQYF. In nucleotides, the CDR3 is TGTGCCAGCAGCTTGGCGCCGACTAGCAGAGCCTACGAGCAGTACTTC.

The rearrangement links TRBV20-1 to TRBJ2-1; D uncertain. CDR3 length: 10 amino acids. Trimming removed 3 bases from V and 8 bases from J, with 5 bases in between. From germline, CDR1 is DFQATT and CDR2 SNEGSKA (reference sequence). The CDR3 loop reads CSASSDEQFF. As DNA, the CDR3 is TGCAGTGCTAGCAGTGATGAGCAGTTCTTC.

This chain links TRBV28 with TRBJ1-2; TRBD1 matches at 8 bases. With V trimmed by 3 bases and J by 4 bases, 7 bases remained unmatched. Germline CDR1 is MDHEN and CDR2 is SYDVKM. The CDR3 contains 15 residues. This CDR3 reads CASSLEDRVVYGYTF. The CDR3 nucleotides are TGTGCCAGCAGTTTGGAGGACAGGGTGGTCTATGGCTACACCTTC.

The chain recombines TRBV6-2 or TRBV6-3 with TRBJ2-6; D not certain. CDR3 length equals 14 residues. Germline V gene sequence: CDR1 MNHEY, CDR2 SVGEGT. V lost 5 bases to trimming and J lost 2 bases, with 7 bases between them. CDR3 protein: CASSTSAGANVLTF. CDR3 nucleotide sequence: TGTGCCAGCAGTACCTCGGCTGGGGCCAACGTCCTGACTTTC.

In its sample, this clone was seen once. The J gene is TRBJ2-1, the V gene TRBV29-1, with TRBD1 as a possible D gene (6 bases). The V end lost 7 bases, the J end lost 7 bases, and 17 bases lay between the germline ends. The germline CDR1 and CDR2 sequences are SQVTM and ANQGSEA. The CDR3 totals 13 residues. CDR3 loop: CSAVKTQGNEQFF. As DNA, the CDR3 is TGCAGCGCCGTGAAAACACAGGGAAATGAGCAGTTCTTC.

This clone was seen only once. This chain links TRBV4-3 with TRBJ1-4, with D unclear. CDR1 and CDR2 from the germline V gene are LGHNA and YSLEER. Trimming left V 4 bases short and J 0 bases short, with 12 bases between. The CDR3 covers 16 residues. CDR3 DNA: TGCGCCAGCAGCCCTAGGTCGGGTTCAACTAATGAAAAACTGTTTTTT. It translates to CASSPRSGSTNEKLFF.

This clone was recorded only once. The chain combines TRBV4-2 with TRBJ2-3; 13 nucleotides agree with TRBD2. Germline trimming cut 0 bases from V and 11 bases from J; bases unmatched to any gene: 11. There are 17 residues in the CDR3. The V gene's germline CDR1 is LGHNA and CDR2 YNFKEQ. The CDR3 DNA sequence: TGTGCCAGCAGCCAAGAAGGGACTAGCGGGACGGGCAGGGGGCAGTATTTT. This translates into CASSQEGTSGTGRGQYF.

This chain links TRBV28 with TRBJ1-2; tentatively, D is TRBD1 (5 bases). V lost 3 bases to trimming and J lost 4 bases, with 9 bases between them. The CDR3 is 13 residues long. Germline lookup yields CDR1 MDHEN and CDR2 SYDVKM. CDR3 loop: CASSFSGSYGYTF. CDR3 coding DNA: TGTGCCAGCAGTTTCTCAGGGTCCTATGGCTACACCTTC.